This TCR beta chain originates from a study of cytomegalovirus exposure and HLA in healthy donors. Overall study findings and caveats: CMV serostatus alone was available as immune exposure information. Specificity for CMV antigens was confirmed in vitro for a few of the CMV-associated chains. A later analysis showed that HLA-associated TCR beta chains had undergone more clonal expansion than equally common others. Later on, a genetic analysis was performed. It linked a missense variant in DCLRE1C with V- and J-gene trimming of TCR beta.

With 60 Vbeta and 13 Jbeta primers, the PCR was carried out. Repertoires were generated with immunoSEQ multiplex PCR, while TCRdb's copy carries only in-frame clones and drops some. Altogether about 280,000 clones are present, around nine tenths being singletons, with the ten largest covering more than 2%. Germline loops: CDR1 SGHRS, CDR2 YFSETQ. V gave up 0 bases and J gave up 4 bases, with 17 bases separating them. The CDR3 is 17 residues long. Regarding this clone: Its specificity is unknown.

The chain uses TRBV5-1 and TRBJ2-1, with a tentative D call TRBD2 (7 bases). Sequenced input: PBMCs. The sequence was collected from a woman aged 18 to 35 in good health and CMV-seronegative. The CDR3: CASSLAPGAGAYNEQFF. DNA for the CDR3: TGCGCCAGCAGCTTGGCGCCAGGGGCGGGGGCGTACAATGAGCAGTTCTTC.